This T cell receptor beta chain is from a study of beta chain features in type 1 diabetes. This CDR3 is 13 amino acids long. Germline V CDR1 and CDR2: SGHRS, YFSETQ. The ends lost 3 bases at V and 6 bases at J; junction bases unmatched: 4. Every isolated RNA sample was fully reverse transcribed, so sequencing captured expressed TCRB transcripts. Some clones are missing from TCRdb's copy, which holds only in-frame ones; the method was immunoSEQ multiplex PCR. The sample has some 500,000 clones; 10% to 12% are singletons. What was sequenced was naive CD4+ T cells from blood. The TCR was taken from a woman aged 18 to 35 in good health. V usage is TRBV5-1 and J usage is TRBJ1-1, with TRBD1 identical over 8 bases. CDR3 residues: CASSSDRASEAFF. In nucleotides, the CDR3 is TGCGCCAGCAGCTCGGACAGGGCTTCTGAAGCTTTCTTT.